Each of the 27 T cell receptor beta chains below was sequenced from the same sample in a study of blood T cell repertoires in COVID-19. Here immunoSEQ multiplex PCR was the method, and the copy in TCRdb shows in-frame clones only, minus some. The table records some 250,000 clones, 70% to 75% of them present only once. The sequencing input was peripheral blood. The receptors originated from a woman older than 75 with acute or convalescent COVID-19.

V is TRBV12-3 or TRBV12-4 and J is TRBJ1-4; D is undetermined. This CDR3 has 11 amino acids. Trimming took 2 bases from V and 14 from J, leaving 9 bases between them. The chain's CDR3 is CASSLRERLFF. CDR3 in DNA: TGTGCCAGCAGTTTACGGGAGAGGCTGTTTTTT.

The chain carries TRBV25-1 and TRBJ1-1, with D tentatively TRBD1 (5 bases). The V end was cut by 1 base, the J end by 4 bases, with 13 bases between. The CDR3 spans 15 residues. Germline V CDR1 and CDR2: MGHDK, SYGVNS. The CDR3 DNA is TGTGCCAGCAGTGAATGGGACGGGAGAACCACTGAAGCTTTCTTT. It yields the protein CASSEWDGRTTEAFF. Combining the CDR3 with reference TRBV25-1 and TRBJ1-1 gives the whole variable domain EADIYQTPRYLVIGTGKKITLECSQTMGHDKMYWYQQDPGMELHLIHYSYGVNSTEKGDLSSESTVSRIRTEHFPLTLESARPSHTSQYLCASSEWDGRTTEAFFGQGTRLTVV.

The rearrangement joins TRBV10-3 to TRBJ1-2, with D tentatively TRBD1 (6 bases). CDR3 length: 15 amino acids. The V gene's germline CDR1 is ENHRY and CDR2 SYGVKD. V was trimmed by 5 bases and J by 6 bases, leaving 19 bases between them. For the CDR3, the DNA is TGTGCCATCAGTCCATCCGGGACAACAACGGATGGCTACACCTTC. This translates into CAISPSGTTTDGYTF.

The chain uses TRBV11-3 and TRBJ2-5; 10 nucleotides match TRBD2. With V trimmed by 5 bases and J by 5 bases, 14 bases remained unmatched. There are 17 residues in the CDR3. Germline V CDR1 and CDR2: SGHNT, YENEEA. The CDR3 spells CASSEGGLAGARETQYF. The CDR3 coding sequence is TGTGCCAGCAGCGAAGGTGGCCTAGCGGGAGCTCGGGAGACCCAGTACTTC.

This clone was counted a few times. The chain joins TRBV4-1 to TRBJ1-2; D is ambiguous. CDR3 length: 15 residues. Germline V gene data show CDR1 as MGHRA and CDR2 as YSYEKL. With 5 bases removed from V and 0 bases from J, the gap between germline ends came to 13 bases. CDR3 residues: CASSDRRESNYGYTF. The CDR3 coding sequence is TGCGCCAGCAGCGACCGACGGGAATCTAACTATGGCTACACCTTC.

The CDR3, as DNA: TGTGCCAGCAGTTTAGAGGCCCCAGGGGCCAGGGGTCTGGCCGGGGAGCTGTTTTTT. It translates to CASSLEAPGARGLAGELFF. This chain links TRBV27 with TRBJ2-2; maybe TRBD1 (6 bases). The ends were cut back, 2 bases at V and 6 bases at J, with 25 bases in the middle. The CDR3 totals 19 residues. Germline V gene sequence: CDR1 MNHEY, CDR2 SMNVEV (reference sequence).

The CDR3 nucleotides read TGCGCCAGCAGCCCGCAAACAGGGTCGGGCACTGAAGCTTTCTTT. It encodes CASSPQTGSGTEAFF. V gene TRBV4-1 combines with J gene TRBJ1-1; maybe TRBD1 (6 bases). CDR1 is MGHRA, CDR2 YSYEKL, per germline. V lost 4 bases, J lost 4 bases, and 16 bases lay in between. CDR3 size: 15 residues.

This chain joins TRBV9 and TRBJ1-4, with a weak D call TRBD1 (5 bases). V was shortened by 0 bases and J by 7 bases, with 13 bases between the two germline ends. The CDR3 totals 15 residues. The germline V gene encodes CDR1 SGDLS and CDR2 YYNGEE. The CDR3 nucleotides are TGTGCCAGCAGCGTAGCTTCAGGGAACAGTGAAAAACTGTTTTTT. This encodes CASSVASGNSEKLFF.

The chain uses TRBV5-1 and TRBJ2-1; D is ambiguous. CDR3 length equals 11 residues. The V and J ends lost 6 bases and 8 bases respectively, with 9 bases between them. CDR1 SGHRS and CDR2 YFSETQ come from the germline V gene. CDR3 nucleotide sequence: TGCGCCAGCACGAGTAGTTATGAGCAGTTCTTC. Protein product: CASTSSYEQFF.

This chain links TRBV5-1 with TRBJ1-1; perhaps TRBD1 as D (6 bases). V shed 4 bases and J shed 6 bases, with 16 bases lying between them. This CDR3 region has 14 residues. CDR1 SGHRS and CDR2 YFSETQ come from the germline V gene. Here the CDR3 DNA reads TGCGCCAGCAGCCCACGGACAGTAACGGCTGAAGCTTTCTTT. Residues: CASSPRTVTAEAFF.

This sequence joins TRBV21-1 and TRBJ2-1; the table assigns TRBD2, which was not confirmed against the DNA. TRBV21-1 is an annotated pseudogene. This CDR3 region has 11 residues. The CDR3 nucleotides read TGTGCCAGCAGCGCGGGGCAGGAGCAGTTCTTC. Amino acid sequence: CASSAGQEQFF.

J is TRBJ2-7 and V is TRBV14; possibly TRBD2 for D (5 bases). Trimming left V 4 bases short and J 2 bases short, with 15 bases between. Per the germline V gene, CDR1 is SGHDN and CDR2 is FVKESK. The CDR3 extends over 15 amino acids. CDR3 sequence: CASSLRGVEPYEQYF. CDR3 nucleotide sequence: TGTGCCAGCAGCCTCCGGGGTGTAGAACCCTACGAGCAGTACTTC.

V usage is TRBV5-6 and J usage is TRBJ2-2, with 8 bases aligning to TRBD1. Losses at the gene ends were 3 bases for V and 5 bases for J; bases not matched to a gene: 6. Germline CDR1 reads SGHDT; CDR2 reads YYEEEE. The CDR3 has 15 amino acids. CDR3 nucleotide sequence: TGTGCCAGCAGCTCAAGACAGGGGAGAACCGGGGAGCTGTTTTTT. Encoded protein: CASSSRQGRTGELFF. The full variable domain, completed using reference TRBV5-6 and TRBJ2-2, is DAGVTQSPTHLIKTRGQQVTLRCSPKSGHDTVSWYQQALGQGPQFIFQYYEEEERQRGNFPDRFSGHQFPNYSSELNVNALLLGDSALYLCASSSRQGRTGELFFGEGSRLTVL.

This clone was seen only a few times. The V gene is TRBV7-2, the J gene TRBJ2-1; 10 bases agree with TRBD2. Germline V CDR1 and CDR2: SGHTA, FQGNSA. Trimming took 3 bases from V and 7 from J; bases not matched to a gene: 6. CDR3 length: 15 amino acids. The CDR3 here is CASSFALAGRNEQFF. The CDR3 DNA is TGTGCCAGCAGCTTCGCACTAGCGGGAAGGAATGAGCAGTTCTTC.

This clone was observed a handful of times. The rearrangement joins TRBV9 to TRBJ1-3, with D perhaps TRBD1 (5 bases). There are 15 residues in the CDR3. Trimming shortened V by 3 bases and J by 0 bases, and 10 bases separated the two germline ends. CDR1 is SGDLS and CDR2 is YYNGEE in the germline V gene. CDR3 nucleotide sequence: TGTGCCAGCAGCGCCAACCAGGGCTCTGGAAACACCATATATTTT. Translating it yields CASSANQGSGNTIYF. The variable domain in full, completed from reference TRBV9 and TRBJ1-3, reads DSGVTQTPKHLITATGQRVTLRCSPRSGDLSVYWYQQSLDQGLQFLIQYYNGEERAKGNILERFSAQQFPDLHSELNLSSLELGDSALYFCASSANQGSGNTIYFGEGSWLTVV.

The chain uses TRBV5-4 and TRBJ1-2; TRBD1 is a possible D gene (5 bases). Per germline, CDR1 SGHNT and CDR2 YYREEE (reference sequence). This CDR3 has 14 residues. V dropped 0 bases and J dropped 8 bases, with 14 bases sitting between them. CDR3 bases: TGTGCCAGCAGCTTGGATTCAGGGTTAGGCGGCTACACCTTC. Translated, it gives CASSLDSGLGGYTF.

This clone showed up just once. The chain links TRBV10-2 to TRBJ1-2; D is unclear. CDR1 is WSHSY, CDR2 SAAADI, per germline. The CDR3 is made up of 12 amino acids. Trimming stripped 3 bases from V and 7 bases from J, with 9 bases between. The CDR3 loop reads CASSDPTGGYTF. The DNA of the CDR3 is TGCGCCAGCAGTGACCCAACGGGTGGCTACACCTTC.

This chain links TRBV27 with TRBJ1-2, with 10 bases that match TRBD1. V was pared by 5 bases and J by 7 bases, with 7 bases of the junction left unmatched. Germline V gene sequence: CDR1 MNHEY, CDR2 SMNVEV (reference sequence). The CDR3 length is 14 residues. The DNA for the CDR3 is TGTGCCAGCAGTCCGGGACAGGGGACAACTGGCTACACCTTC. It codes for CASSPGQGTTGYTF.

This rearrangement joins TRBV7-9 to TRBJ1-2; 7 bases fit TRBD1. Germline V gene sequence: CDR1 SEHNR, CDR2 FQNEAQ (reference sequence). This CDR3 contains 15 residues. The ends lost 2 bases at V and 5 bases at J; junction bases unmatched: 8. For the CDR3, the DNA is TGTGCCAGCAGCTTATGGGACAGTACCTCTTATGGCTACACCTTC. This translates into CASSLWDSTSYGYTF.

On this clone: This specimen includes other DNA sequences encoding the same CDR3. The chain couples TRBV3-1 (or the pseudogene TRBV3-2) to TRBJ2-7; 8 bases match TRBD1. The V and J ends lost 0 bases and 4 bases, in that order; junction bases with no gene match: 2. The germline V gene has CDR1 LGHDT and CDR2 YNNKEL (reference sequence). The CDR3 is made up of 14 amino acids. The CDR3 coding sequence is TGTGCCAGCAGCCAAGACGACAGGGGTTACGAGCAGTACTTC. As protein: CASSQDDRGYEQYF.

This clone showed up just once. This chain links TRBV18 with TRBJ1-2; D might be TRBD1 (6 bases). The CDR3 runs to 15 residues. V dropped 3 bases and J dropped 0 bases, with 11 bases sitting between them. Germline loops: CDR1 KGHSH, CDR2 LQKENI. The CDR3 loop reads CASSPGQRSNYGYTF. As DNA, the CDR3 is TGTGCCAGCTCACCTGGACAGCGCTCTAACTATGGCTACACCTTC.

The CDR3 protein is CASSLGQGGGYTF. The CDR3 DNA sequence: TGTGCCAGCAGTTTAGGGCAGGGGGGCGGCTACACCTTC. V and J are TRBV27 and TRBJ1-2; 7 nucleotides line up with TRBD1. Germline CDR1 is MNHEY and CDR2 is SMNVEV (reference sequence). Trimming removed 2 bases from V and 8 bases from J; junction bases left unmatched: 5. This CDR3 is 13 amino acids long.

The V and J genes are TRBV6-6 and TRBJ2-2; the match to TRBD1 covers 7 bases. The trim removed 4 bases at V and 7 bases at J, leaving 9 bases unmatched. The CDR3 has 15 residues. Per germline, CDR1 MNHNY and CDR2 SVGAGI (reference sequence). CDR3 in amino acids: CASSFAGTAGGELFF. The CDR3 nucleotides read TGTGCCAGCAGTTTCGCCGGGACAGCTGGCGGGGAGCTGTTTTTT.

This clone was found a few times. V gene TRBV28 combines with J gene TRBJ1-2, with a possible D match to TRBD1 (5 bases). The CDR3 length is 12 residues. V shed 7 bases and J shed 11 bases, with 17 bases lying between them. The germline V gene encodes CDR1 MDHEN and CDR2 SYDVKM. CDR3 region: CASTTLTAGYTF. The CDR3 DNA follows: TGTGCCAGCACCACCCTCACCGCAGGGTACACCTTC.

The chain joins TRBV5-1 to TRBJ1-1; 7 bases line up with TRBD1. The CDR3 contains 17 residues. Germline V gene data show CDR1 as SGHRS and CDR2 as YFSETQ. Trimming cost V 3 bases and J 2 bases; bases outside gene matches: 13. In nucleotides, the CDR3 is TGCGCCAGCAGCTCCCTAGGGACAGACCGAATTAACACTGAAGCTTTCTTT. Translation gives CASSSLGTDRINTEAFF.

J is TRBJ2-1 and V is TRBV10-1, with TRBD2 matching 8 bases. V was clipped by 4 bases and J by 5 bases; unmatched bases: 16. The germline V gene encodes CDR1 WNHNN and CDR2 SYGVQD (reference sequence). The CDR3 length is 18 residues. The CDR3 DNA follows: TGCGCCAGCAGTGGGCTCAGCGGGGGAGTTCCCCCCGACAATGAGCAGTTCTTC. Translating gives CASSGLSGGVPPDNEQFF.

The genes are TRBV7-9 and TRBJ2-3; perhaps TRBD2 as D (5 bases). Per germline, CDR1 SEHNR and CDR2 FQNEAQ (reference sequence). The CDR3 has 12 residues. V lost 5 bases and J lost 7, with 10 bases in between. The DNA for the CDR3 is TGTGCCAGCAGCGCCAGCGGTTATACGCAGTATTTT. Translation gives CASSASGYTQYF.